This TCR beta chain is drawn from a study of vaccination effects on CD4 cells after COVID-19. As regards this clone: Its antigen remains unidentified.

Profiling relied on immunoSEQ multiplex PCR, and the TCRdb table lists in-frame clones only, not all of them. Found here are 60,000 to 65,000 clones, about 80% of them singletons; the top ten hold 3% to 4%. The ViraFEST assay expanded antigen-specific CD4+ T cells with viral peptide pools before sequencing. Researchers isolated CD4+ T cells once about eleven days of culture had elapsed. Recipients of the vaccine had no prior SARS-CoV-2 infection and negative nucleocapsid antibodies. The sequence was collected from a human donor who received a COVID-19 vaccine. The sequencing here drew on CD4+ T cells from PBMCs cultured with HCoV-OC43 spike peptides, taken before COVID-19 vaccination. Specified subset: HCoV-OC43 spike overlapping peptide pool stimulation.

The DNA for the CDR3 is TGCGCCAGCAGCCAAGAAGGACAGGGGGCATCCTATAATTCACCCCTCCACTTT. Its protein is CASSQEGQGASYNSPLHF. V usage is TRBV4-1 and J usage is TRBJ1-6, with TRBD1 identical over 11 bases. V shed 0 bases and J 1 base; nucleotides not matched to a gene: 2. CDR3 length equals 18 residues. CDR1 is MGHRA and CDR2 is YSYEKL in the germline V gene.